The T cell receptor (beta chain) under discussion was sequenced for a study of T cell repertoires in cytomegalovirus infection. For the study at large: From public TCR beta signatures came an indication of both CMV infection and matching HLA type. Findings and caveats of the study: Carriers of CMV and the relevant HLA type were discriminated by public TCR beta frequency. Ex vivo responses were dominated by HLA-C-restricted CMV-specific TCR beta clonotypes.

In the case of this clonotype: Its antigen remains unknown.

In germline, CDR1 is SGHVS, CDR2 FNYEAQ. After removal of 8 bases from V and 6 bases from J, the junction contained 5 bases not matched to a gene. The CDR3 length is 13 residues. TCRdb ran MiXCR on the reads and lists one entry per CDR3 protein. The sample lists about 160,000 distinct CDR3 sequences, under 20% seen once, with 18% in the top ten. The rearrangement uses TRBV7-6 and TRBJ1-4, with 8 bases aligning to TRBD1. The TCR was taken from a human donor in good health (CMV status not recorded). Some clones in this sample may be carry-over from other donors' samples. Sequenced input: CD8+ T cells from PBMCs. CDR3 amino acids: CASSDRDYEKLFF. In nucleotides, the CDR3 is TGTGCCAGCTCGGACAGGGATTATGAAAAACTGTTTTTT.